This T cell receptor beta chain was documented in a study of blood T cell repertoires in COVID-19. Across the whole study: T cells, B-cell-depleted T cells, or PBMCs supplied cDNA or gDNA.

The CDR3 loop spans 13 amino acids. Germline-derived CDR1 and CDR2 are SEHNR and FQNEAQ (reference sequence). The V end lost 5 bases, the J end lost 4 bases, and 11 bases lay between the germline ends. In the original workflow: Reference gene primer amplification gave estimated nucleated cell counts. Assay used: immunoSEQ multiplex PCR; TCRdb lists only in-frame clones, some missing. D and trimming were read from the DNA, whereas the V and J calls and clone size are those reported in that table. This sample has fewer than 200,000 clones, with more than 70% found just once. This chain links TRBV7-9 with TRBJ1-2; the D gene is possibly TRBD1 (5 bases). Sequencing used peripheral blood. The clonotype comes from a woman in her sixties or seventies who had recovered from COVID-19. The DNA of the CDR3 is TGTGCCAGCAGCAAAGATGGGGCCTATGGCTACACCTTC. Residues: CASSKDGAYGYTF.